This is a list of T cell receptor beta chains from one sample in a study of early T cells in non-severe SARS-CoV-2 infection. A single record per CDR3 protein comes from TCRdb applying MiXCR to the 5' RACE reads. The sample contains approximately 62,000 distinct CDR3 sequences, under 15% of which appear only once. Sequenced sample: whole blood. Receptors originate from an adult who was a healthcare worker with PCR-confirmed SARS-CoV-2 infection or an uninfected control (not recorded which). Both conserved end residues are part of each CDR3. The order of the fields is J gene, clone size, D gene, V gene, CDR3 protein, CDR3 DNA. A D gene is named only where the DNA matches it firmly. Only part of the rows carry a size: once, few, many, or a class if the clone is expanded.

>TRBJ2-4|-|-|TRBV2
CASSGGQRSRDIQYF
TGTGCCAGCAGTGGCGGACAGCGCAGCAGGGACATTCAGTACTTC
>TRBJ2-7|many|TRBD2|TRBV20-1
CSARRRLAGANEQYF
TGCAGTGCTAGGAGGAGACTAGCGGGAGCCAACGAGCAGTACTTC
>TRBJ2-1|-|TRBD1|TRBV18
CASSPQGAYSEQFF
TGTGCCAGCTCACCGCAGGGGGCATATAGTGAGCAGTTCTTC
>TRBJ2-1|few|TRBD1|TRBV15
CATSRTGTDYNEQFF
TGTGCCACCAGCAGGACCGGGACAGACTACAATGAGCAGTTCTTC
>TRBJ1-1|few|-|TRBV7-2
CASSLYVSRGNTEAFF
TGTGCCAGCAGCTTATATGTTAGTCGGGGGAACACTGAAGCTTTCTTT
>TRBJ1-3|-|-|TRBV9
CASSVEGNTIYF
TGTGCCAGCAGCGTAGAGGGAAACACCATATATTTT
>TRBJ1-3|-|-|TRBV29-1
CSVAGIGNTIYF
TGCAGCGTTGCAGGGATTGGAAACACCATATATTTT
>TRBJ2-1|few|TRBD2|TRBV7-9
CVSSRGTSGRSDNEQFF
TGTGTCAGCAGCAGAGGGACTAGCGGGAGGTCGGATAATGAGCAGTTCTTC
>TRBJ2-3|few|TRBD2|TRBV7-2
CASSNSGGKADTQYF
TGTGCCAGCAGTAATAGCGGGGGAAAGGCAGATACGCAGTATTTT
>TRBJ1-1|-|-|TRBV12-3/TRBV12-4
CASSFYRVGSGIRNTEAFF
TGTGCCAGCAGTTTTTACAGGGTAGGTAGTGGGATCAGGAACACTGAAGCTTTCTTT
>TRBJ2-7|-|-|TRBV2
CASSEAREQVHEQYF
TGTGCCAGCAGTGAAGCCCGGGAGCAAGTCCACGAGCAGTACTTC
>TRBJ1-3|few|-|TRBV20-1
CSAKDNSGGNTIYF
TGCAGTGCCAAGGACAACTCTGGAGGAAACACCATATATTTT
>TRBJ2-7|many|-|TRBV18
CASSPSAGTSHEQYF
TGTGCCAGCTCACCAAGTGCAGGGACGAGCCACGAGCAGTACTTC
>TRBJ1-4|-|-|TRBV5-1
CASSLARNEKLFF
TGCGCCAGCAGCTTGGCCAGGAATGAAAAACTGTTTTTT
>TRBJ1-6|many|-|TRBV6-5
CASSYERNNSPLHF
TGTGCCAGCAGTTACGAACGGAATAATTCACCCCTCCACTTT
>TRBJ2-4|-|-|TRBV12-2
CASRPRTDPAKNIQYF
TGTGCAAGTCGCCCCAGGACCGACCCAGCCAAAAACATTCAGTACTTC
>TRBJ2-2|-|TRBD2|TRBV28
CASSSGSGTGELFF
TGTGCCAGCAGTAGCGGGAGCGGAACCGGGGAGCTGTTTTTT
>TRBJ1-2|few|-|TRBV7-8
CASSSAPKGDRSNYGYTF
TGTGCCAGCAGCTCGGCACCCAAAGGCGACAGGAGTAACTATGGCTACACCTTC
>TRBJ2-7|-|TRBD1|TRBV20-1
CSARDVQGDHEQYF
TGCAGTGCTAGAGATGTACAGGGGGACCACGAGCAGTACTTC
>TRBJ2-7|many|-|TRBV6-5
CASSTIQGNEQYF
TGTGCCAGCAGTACAATACAGGGAAACGAGCAGTACTTC
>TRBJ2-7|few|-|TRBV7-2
CASSLTRGEEYEQYF
TGTGCCAGCAGCTTGACCAGGGGAGAGGAGTACGAGCAGTACTTC
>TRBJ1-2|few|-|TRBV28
CASRSQGGGYTF
TGTGCCAGCAGATCACAGGGAGGTGGCTACACCTTC
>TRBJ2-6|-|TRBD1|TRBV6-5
CASRRQDRGGGSGANVLTF
TGTGCCAGCAGAAGACAGGACAGGGGGGGTGGCTCTGGGGCCAACGTCCTGACTTTC
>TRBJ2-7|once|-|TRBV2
CASSYQGEQYF
TGTGCCAGCAGTTATCAGGGCGAGCAGTACTTC
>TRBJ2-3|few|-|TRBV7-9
CASSPPRLSTQYF
TGTGCCAGCAGCCCACCTCGACTGAGTACGCAGTATTTT
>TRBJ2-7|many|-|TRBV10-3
CAISDLRPDQDEQYF
TGTGCCATCAGTGATCTACGCCCGGACCAGGACGAGCAGTACTTC
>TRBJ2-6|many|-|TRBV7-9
CASSFRVSGANVLTF
TGTGCCAGCAGTTTCAGGGTTTCTGGGGCCAACGTCCTGACTTTC
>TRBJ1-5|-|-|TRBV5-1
CASSLGSDQPQHF
TGCGCCAGCAGCTTGGGTTCCGATCAGCCCCAGCATTTT
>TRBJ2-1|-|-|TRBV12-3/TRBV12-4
CASSLSRLGEQFF
TGTGCCAGCAGTTTAAGTCGTCTAGGTGAGCAGTTCTTC
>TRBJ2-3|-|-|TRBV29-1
CSVESQEIDTQYF
TGCAGCGTCGAGTCTCAGGAGATAGATACGCAGTATTTT
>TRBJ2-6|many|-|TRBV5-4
CASSPLGGGTGANVLTF
TGTGCCAGCAGCCCTCTGGGTGGCGGGACCGGGGCCAACGTCCTGACTTTC
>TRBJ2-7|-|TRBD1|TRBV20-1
CSASRQGVPYEQYF
TGCAGTGCTTCAAGACAGGGGGTCCCCTACGAGCAGTACTTC
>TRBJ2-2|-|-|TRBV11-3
CASSLVAGASTGELFF
TGTGCCAGCAGCTTAGTGGCTGGGGCGAGTACCGGGGAGCTGTTTTTT
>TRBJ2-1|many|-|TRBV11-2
CASSLEYEQFF
TGTGCCAGCAGCTTAGAGTATGAGCAGTTCTTC
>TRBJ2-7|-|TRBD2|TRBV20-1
CSAVGLVAYEQYF
TGCAGTGCCGTGGGACTAGTCGCCTACGAGCAGTACTTC
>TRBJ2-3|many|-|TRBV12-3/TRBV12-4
CASTLPPGPRTDTQYF
TGTGCCAGCACCCTTCCACCGGGACCACGCACAGATACGCAGTATTTT